Each of the 27 T cell receptor beta chains below was sequenced from the same sample in a study of shared clonotypes between healthy human individuals. Naive CD8 isolation took CD45RO-negative cells positively selected for CCR7 and excluded terminally differentiated effector memory CD45RA+ cells. Data came from immunoSEQ multiplex PCR; TCRdb stores just in-frame clones and leaves some out. In the table there are approximately 840,000 clones, approximately 96% of which are singletons. Sequencing was carried out using naive CD8+ T cells sorted from blood. The source is a man aged 25 to 40 in good health.

The genes are TRBV27 and TRBJ2-1; 10 bases line up with TRBD1. The CDR3 has 16 residues. Per germline, CDR1 MNHEY and CDR2 SMNVEV (reference sequence). Losses at the gene ends were 1 base for V and 8 bases for J; bases not matched to a gene: 8. For the CDR3, the DNA is TGTGCCAGCAGTTTATACCCCCGGGACAGGGGTGATGAGCAGTTCTTC. Translation gives CASSLYPRDRGDEQFF.

The count of this clone is one. V and J are TRBV11-2 and TRBJ2-5, with D maybe TRBD2 (6 bases). The length of the CDR3 is 15 residues. CDR1 SGHAT and CDR2 FQNNGV come from the germline V gene. Trimming shortened V by 0 bases and J by 3 bases, and 11 bases separated the two germline ends. CDR3 sequence reads: CASSLEGDWEETQYF. The CDR3 DNA follows: TGTGCCAGCAGCTTAGAGGGGGACTGGGAAGAGACCCAGTACTTC. Looking up the rest from reference TRBV11-2 and TRBJ2-5 gives the full variable domain: EAGVAQSPRYKIIEKRQSVAFWCNPISGHATLYWYQQILGQGPKLLIQFQNNGVVDDSQLPKDRFSAERLKGVDSTLKIQPAKLEDSAVYLCASSLEGDWEETQYFGPGTRLLVL.

The genes are TRBV7-6 and TRBJ2-7; no firm D call. The CDR3 contains 14 residues. The V end was cut by 2 bases, the J end by 6 bases, with 14 bases between. Germline CDR1 and CDR2: SGHVS and FNYEAQ. This CDR3 is CASSLKFDMGEQYF. The CDR3 DNA is TGTGCCAGCAGCTTAAAGTTCGACATGGGCGAGCAGTACTTC.

CDR3: CASSLRGREYEQYF. The CDR3 coding sequence is TGTGCCAGCAGCTTGAGGGGGCGCGAATACGAGCAGTACTTC. The chain combines TRBV5-4 with TRBJ2-7, with TRBD1 matching 7 bases. Per germline, CDR1 SGHNT and CDR2 YYREEE (reference sequence). With 1 base clipped from V and 4 bases from J, the junction kept 5 bases outside the gene matches. The CDR3 has 14 residues.

The V call is TRBV7-9, the J call TRBJ2-7; 8 nucleotides align to TRBD2. Germline values: CDR1 SEHNR, CDR2 FQNEAQ (reference sequence). Trimming removed 5 bases from V and 2 bases from J; junction bases left unmatched: 20. This CDR3 is 19 amino acids long. The CDR3 is CASSTLEAGVSSSPYEQYF. The CDR3 region has the DNA TGTGCCAGCAGCACCCTGGAAGCGGGAGTCTCAAGTTCACCCTACGAGCAGTACTTC. The whole variable domain, remainder taken from reference TRBV7-9 and TRBJ2-7, is DTGVSQNPRHKITKRGQNVTFRCDPISEHNRLYWYRQTLGQGPEFLTYFQNEAQLEKSRLLSDRFSAERPKGSFSTLEIQRTEQGDSAMYLCASSTLEAGVSSSPYEQYFGPGTRLTVT.

The chain uses TRBV14 and TRBJ1-5, with D possibly matching TRBD1 (6 bases). V was trimmed by 4 bases and J by 2 bases, leaving 9 bases between them. Germline loops: CDR1 SGHDN, CDR2 FVKESK. The CDR3 spans 14 residues. The CDR3 here is CASSPGVGNQPQHF. For the CDR3, the DNA is TGTGCCAGCAGCCCAGGGGTTGGCAATCAGCCCCAGCATTTT.

Remarks on this clone: A read error may account for a junction end that differs from germline. This rearrangement joins TRBV5-5 to TRBJ2-7, with unresolved D. From germline, CDR1 is SGHKS and CDR2 YYEKEE (reference sequence). This CDR3 has 12 residues. CDR3 bases: TGTGCCAGCAGATTGGGGAAATACGAGCAGTACTTC. It encodes CASRLGKYEQYF. Filled out from reference TRBV5-5 and TRBJ2-7, the complete variable domain reads DAGVTQSPTHLIKTRGQQVTLRCSPISGHKSVSWYQQVLGQGPQFIFQYYEKEERGRGNFPDRFSARQFPNYSSELNVNALLLGDSALYLCASRLGKYEQYFGPGTRLTVT.

This clone appeared a few times. In nucleotides, the CDR3 is TGTGCCACCCGAGACAGGGGAGGAGAGACCCAGTACTTC. It encodes CATRDRGGETQYF. The chain recombines TRBV28 with TRBJ2-5, with 8 bases that match TRBD1. CDR1 MDHEN and CDR2 SYDVKM come from the germline V gene. This CDR3 spans 13 amino acids. V lost 10 bases and J lost 4; bases outside the gene matches: 8.

The CDR3 DNA is TGTGCCAGTAGTGAGGGTTTACCCTACGAGCAGTACTTC. Protein product: CASSEGLPYEQYF. This sequence joins TRBV19 and TRBJ2-7; a weak D match, TRBD2 (5 bases). The germline gives CDR1 LNHDA, CDR2 SQIVND (reference sequence). This CDR3 comprises 13 residues. The V end was cut by 5 bases, the J end by 2 bases, with 10 bases between.

The chain employs TRBV6-1 and TRBJ2-6, with D hard to call. CDR3 size: 13 residues. The germline V gene encodes CDR1 MNHNS and CDR2 SASEGT. Trimming removed 6 bases from V and 0 bases from J, with 3 bases in between. DNA of the CDR3: TGTGCCAGCAGGGACTCTGGGGCCAACGTCCTGACTTTC. Translated, it gives CASRDSGANVLTF.

The chain joins TRBV9 to TRBJ1-4; D is undetermined. Germline CDR1 reads SGDLS; CDR2 reads YYNGEE. Trimming took 4 bases from V and 6 from J, leaving 7 bases between them. This CDR3 is 12 amino acids long. DNA for the CDR3: TGTGCCAGCAGCCCCCCGGATGAAAAACTGTTTTTT. Protein: CASSPPDEKLFF.

The gene calls are TRBV14 and TRBJ2-7; D may match TRBD1 or TRBD2 (5 bases each). The CDR3 has 17 amino acids. Germline lookup yields CDR1 SGHDN and CDR2 FVKESK. V was pared by 3 bases and J by 5 bases, with 23 bases between. The CDR3 sequence is CASSHRRTDLAQDEQYF. DNA of the CDR3: TGTGCCAGCAGCCATCGTCGGACGGACCTAGCACAGGACGAGCAGTACTTC.

The gene calls are TRBV5-1 and TRBJ2-3, with a tentative D call TRBD2 (6 bases). CDR1 is SGHRS, CDR2 YFSETQ, per germline. The V end lost 4 bases, the J end lost 5 bases, and 11 bases lay between the germline ends. There are 13 residues in the CDR3. CDR3 in amino acids: CASSPLALDTQYF. The CDR3 DNA reads TGCGCCAGCAGCCCCCTAGCGTTAGATACGCAGTATTTT. The entire variable domain, with the rest obtained from reference TRBV5-1 and TRBJ2-3, is as follows: KAGVTQTPRYLIKTRGQQVTLSCSPISGHRSVSWYQQTPGQGLQFLFEYFSETQRNKGNFPGRFSGRQFSNSRSEMNVSTLELGDSALYLCASSPLALDTQYFGPGTRLTVL.

The chain combines TRBV7-9 with TRBJ2-3; no clear D. V lost 5 bases and J lost 2, with 5 bases in between. Germline CDR1 SEHNR, CDR2 FQNEAQ (reference sequence). This CDR3 has 12 residues. This CDR3 is CASSRATDTQYF. DNA of the CDR3: TGTGCCAGCAGCCGGGCCACAGATACGCAGTATTTT.

This chain uses TRBV7-9 with TRBJ1-5, with a tentative D call TRBD1 (6 bases). V lost 7 bases and J lost 2, with 21 bases in between. Germline V lookup: CDR1 SEHNR, CDR2 FQNEAQ (reference sequence). The CDR3 runs to 17 residues. Here the CDR3 reads CASTTSQAAGGNQPQHF. In DNA form, the CDR3 reads TGTGCCAGCACTACATCTCAGGCCGCAGGGGGCAATCAGCCCCAGCATTTT. Supplemented by reference TRBV7-9 and TRBJ1-5, the full variable domain reads DTGVSQNPRHKITKRGQNVTFRCDPISEHNRLYWYRQTLGQGPEFLTYFQNEAQLEKSRLLSDRFSAERPKGSFSTLEIQRTEQGDSAMYLCASTTSQAAGGNQPQHFGDGTRLSIL.

The V and J genes are TRBV14 and TRBJ1-2, with D possibly being TRBD1 (5 bases). With 11 bases removed from V and 0 bases from J, the gap between germline ends came to 13 bases. CDR1 SGHDN and CDR2 FVKESK come from the germline V gene. The CDR3 covers 13 residues. The CDR3 reads CASGQGTNYGYTF. The CDR3 DNA reads as TGTGCCTCGGGGCAGGGAACTAACTATGGCTACACCTTC.

V is TRBV7-6 and J is TRBJ2-7, with TRBD1 matching over 7 bases. Trimming cost V 4 bases and J 7 bases; bases outside gene matches: 16. CDR1 is SGHVS and CDR2 is FNYEAQ in the germline V gene. This CDR3 has 16 residues. Here the CDR3 reads CASSSEATGPREEQYF. CDR3 in DNA: TGTGCCAGCAGCTCCGAGGCGACAGGGCCTAGGGAAGAGCAGTACTTC.

The V gene is TRBV4-1, the J gene TRBJ2-2; D perhaps matches TRBD2 (5 bases). Germline V CDR1 and CDR2: MGHRA, YSYEKL. CDR3 length equals 14 residues. V shed 1 base and J shed 8 bases, with 11 bases lying between them. CDR3 sequence: CASSQALATGELFF. The CDR3 DNA sequence: TGCGCCAGCAGCCAAGCTCTAGCAACGGGGGAGCTGTTTTTT.

This clone has only one observation. The chain employs TRBV27 and TRBJ1-4; TRBD1 matches 11 bases. V lost 5 bases to trimming and J lost 5 bases; unmatched junction nucleotides: 4. The CDR3 spans 15 residues. Germline-derived CDR1 and CDR2 are MNHEY and SMNVEV (reference sequence). The CDR3 loop is CASSLGQGGNEKLFF. The CDR3 coding sequence is TGTGCCAGCAGTCTGGGACAGGGGGGGAATGAAAAACTGTTTTTT.

The chain employs TRBV27 and TRBJ2-5; no reliable D call. This CDR3 region has 12 residues. Germline assignment: CDR1 MNHEY and CDR2 SMNVEV (reference sequence). Trimming took off 6 bases at V and 1 base at J, with 6 bases between the two ends. The CDR3 reads CASSDLQETQYF. CDR3 nucleotide sequence: TGTGCCAGCAGCGACCTCCAAGAGACCCAGTACTTC.

This chain uses TRBV27 with TRBJ1-2; the D gene is possibly TRBD1 (6 bases). Germline CDR1 reads MNHEY; CDR2 reads SMNVEV (reference sequence). The CDR3 extends over 16 amino acids. Trimming stripped 6 bases from V and 3 bases from J, with 20 bases between. The CDR3 DNA sequence: TGTGCCAGCAGGACCTCCGGGGGAAGGGGGTACTATGGCTACACCTTC. This encodes CASRTSGGRGYYGYTF.

This clone was seen a single time. V is TRBV7-9 and J is TRBJ2-7, with 8 bases aligning to TRBD1. The CDR3 is made up of 14 amino acids. Trimming took 5 bases from V and 6 from J; bases not matched to a gene: 9. Germline-derived CDR1 and CDR2 are SEHNR and FQNEAQ (reference sequence). CDR3 DNA: TGTGCCAGCAGCCCCCCGACAGGGGTACTCGAGCAGTACTTC. This codes for CASSPPTGVLEQYF.

The chain employs TRBV6-1 and TRBJ2-1; no reliable D call. Germline CDR1 MNHNS, CDR2 SASEGT. The germline V and J ends were trimmed by 6 bases and 0 bases, with 9 bases remaining between them. This CDR3 has 14 amino acids. CDR3 sequence reads: CASRARSSYNEQFF. The CDR3 bases are TGTGCCAGCAGGGCGCGGAGCTCCTACAATGAGCAGTTCTTC.

Worth noting for this clone: This CDR3 is also generated by other DNA sequences in the sample. V is TRBV2 and J is TRBJ1-5; tentative D call: TRBD1 (6 bases). Germline-derived CDR1 and CDR2 are SNHLY and FYNNEI. The CDR3 is 14 amino acids. The ends were cut back, 3 bases at V and 5 bases at J, with 11 bases in the middle. CDR3 in DNA: TGTGCCAGCAGTGAGTCCGGGGGCGATCAGCCCCAGCATTTT. Translation gives CASSESGGDQPQHF.

The genes are TRBV19 and TRBJ2-1; perhaps TRBD2 as D (5 bases). The V end was cut by 1 base, the J end by 3 bases, with 10 bases between. The CDR3 contains 15 residues. Germline V lookup: CDR1 LNHDA, CDR2 SQIVND (reference sequence). This chain's CDR3 is CASSIGEGSYNEQFF. The CDR3 DNA reads TGTGCCAGTAGTATAGGCGAGGGAAGCTACAATGAGCAGTTCTTC.

This chain links TRBV5-5 with TRBJ2-7, with D possibly matching TRBD2 (5 bases). Germline loops: CDR1 SGHKS, CDR2 YYEKEE (reference sequence). This CDR3 contains 14 residues. The V end was cut by 1 base, the J end by 5 bases, with 13 bases between. CDR3 protein: CASSLKVGAHEQYF. CDR3 sequence (DNA): TGTGCCAGCAGCTTGAAGGTGGGAGCCCACGAGCAGTACTTC. Using reference TRBV5-5 and TRBJ2-7 for the parts outside the CDR3, the full variable domain is DAGVTQSPTHLIKTRGQQVTLRCSPISGHKSVSWYQQVLGQGPQFIFQYYEKEERGRGNFPDRFSARQFPNYSSELNVNALLLGDSALYLCASSLKVGAHEQYFGPGTRLTVT.

The chain combines TRBV7-6 with TRBJ2-7; 10 nucleotides line up with TRBD1. Trimming removed 4 bases from V and 5 bases from J; junction bases left unmatched: 2. This CDR3 is built from 13 residues. From germline, CDR1 is SGHVS and CDR2 FNYEAQ. The CDR3 loop is CASSSDRGDEQYF. The CDR3 nucleotides are TGTGCCAGCAGCTCGGACAGGGGGGACGAGCAGTACTTC.